The 30 T cell receptor beta chains listed next were all sequenced from one sample in a study of T cell responses to AZD1222 COVID-19 vaccine. The repertoire was sequenced with immunoSEQ multiplex PCR; TCRdb's copy has only in-frame clones and lacks some. The sample contains about 96,000 clones, almost 90% of which appear only once. The sequenced sample was peripheral blood, obtained on day 0 of AZD1222 vaccination. The receptors here all came from an adult in good health.

The rearrangement links TRBV6-5 to TRBJ2-3; D call uncertain. This CDR3 contains 15 residues. The V end was cut by 0 bases, the J end by 4 bases, with 11 bases between. CDR1 is MNHEY and CDR2 is SVGAGI in the germline V gene. CDR3: CASSYSIWTSDTQYF. In nucleotides, the CDR3 is TGTGCCAGCAGTTACTCGATATGGACCTCAGATACGCAGTATTTT.

The chain carries TRBV6-5 and TRBJ1-1, with 9 positions matching TRBD1. CDR1 is MNHEY, CDR2 SVGAGI, per germline. Germline trimming cut 5 bases from V and 6 bases from J; bases unmatched to any gene: 7. CDR3 length: 14 amino acids. CDR3 DNA sequence: TGTGCCAGCAGTCTTCGACAGGGGGACGCTGAAGCTTTCTTT. It yields the protein CASSLRQGDAEAFF.

This clone came up a few times. The J gene is TRBJ2-7, the V gene TRBV7-2; TRBD2 might be the D (5 bases). Germline loops: CDR1 SGHTA, CDR2 FQGNSA. The CDR3 contains 14 residues. Trimming pared 5 bases from V and 1 base from J, leaving 12 bases between. This chain's CDR3 is CASSPDYRSYEQYF. The CDR3 region has the DNA TGTGCCAGCAGCCCAGACTACCGATCCTACGAGCAGTACTTC.

V and J are TRBV5-5 and TRBJ1-1; TRBD1 aligns across 8 bases. Germline V gene data show CDR1 as SGHKS and CDR2 as YYEKEE (reference sequence). This CDR3 is built from 15 residues. V shed 3 bases, J shed 5 bases, and the junction held 9 bases outside the gene matches. This CDR3 reads CASSSTGQGWTEAFF. CDR3 bases: TGTGCCAGCAGCTCAACCGGACAGGGCTGGACTGAAGCTTTCTTT.

This clone has only one observation. V usage is TRBV19 and J usage is TRBJ1-5; no clear D. V lost 7 bases to trimming and J lost 0 bases, with 7 bases between them. The germline V gene has CDR1 LNHDA and CDR2 SQIVND (reference sequence). The CDR3 is 13 amino acids. CDR3 coding DNA: TGTGCCAGTAAGGAGAATAGCAATCAGCCCCAGCATTTT. Protein sequence: CASKENSNQPQHF.

This chain joins TRBV9 and TRBJ2-7, with TRBD1 as a possible D gene (5 bases). Germline assignment: CDR1 SGDLS and CDR2 YYNGEE. Trimming cost V 0 bases and J 1 base, with 8 bases left between them. This CDR3 contains 14 residues. The CDR3 is CASSVGGQSYEQYF. In DNA, the CDR3 is TGTGCCAGCAGCGTAGGCGGACAATCCTACGAGCAGTACTTC.

J is TRBJ2-5 and V is TRBV6-2 or TRBV6-3, with D tentatively TRBD1 or TRBD2 (5 bases each). Germline V gene sequence: CDR1 MNHEY, CDR2 SVGEGT. This CDR3 spans 14 amino acids. V was trimmed by 3 bases and J by 0 bases, leaving 8 bases between them. The CDR3 region is CASSYWDDQETQYF. The CDR3 region has the DNA TGTGCCAGCAGTTATTGGGACGACCAAGAGACCCAGTACTTC.

For the CDR3, the DNA is TGTGCCGCCTCCCCCTCGGGGGATAATTCACCCCTCCACTTT. Protein: CAASPSGDNSPLHF. This rearrangement joins TRBV6-6 to TRBJ1-6, with a possible D match to TRBD1 (5 bases). Germline V CDR1 and CDR2: MNHNY, SVGAGI (reference sequence). The V end was cut by 11 bases, the J end by 5 bases, with 16 bases between. This CDR3 has 14 amino acids.

The rearrangement links TRBV4-3 to TRBJ2-2; 16 nucleotides match TRBD2. Germline V lookup: CDR1 LGHNA, CDR2 YSLEER. This CDR3 region has 17 residues. J was trimmed by 5 bases and V by 4 bases; bases with no gene match: 4. CDR3 nucleotide sequence: TGCGCCAGCAGCCCGCAGGGACTAGCGGGAGGGACCGGGGAGCTGTTTTTT. Residues: CASSPQGLAGGTGELFF.

The CDR3 region is CSGASGNNEQFF. The CDR3 coding sequence is TGCAGTGGGGCATCGGGAAACAATGAGCAGTTCTTC. This chain connects TRBV29-1 to TRBJ2-1; D possibly matches TRBD1 or TRBD2 (5 bases each). The CDR3 runs 12 residues. Germline V CDR1 and CDR2: SQVTM, ANQGSEA.

The chain has TRBV5-6 and TRBJ2-7, with D perhaps given as TRBD1 or TRBD2 (5 bases each). The CDR3 extends over 14 amino acids. V gave up 0 bases and J gave up 9 bases, with 16 bases separating them. Germline V gives CDR1 SGHDT, CDR2 YYEEEE. CDR3 DNA: TGTGCCAGCAGCTTGGCGGGGCCTGGCGTTGGGCAGTACTTC. Its protein product is CASSLAGPGVGQYF.

The V call is TRBV28, the J call TRBJ2-3; 7 bases are shared with TRBD2. Germline assignment: CDR1 MDHEN and CDR2 SYDVKM. The V and J ends lost 7 bases and 0 bases, in that order; junction bases with no gene match: 4. The CDR3 has 14 amino acids. CDR3 in amino acids: CASKAGVSTDTQYF. As DNA, the CDR3 is TGTGCCAGCAAGGCGGGAGTAAGCACAGATACGCAGTATTTT. Using reference TRBV28 and TRBJ2-3 for the parts outside the CDR3, the full variable domain is DVKVTQSSRYLVKRTGEKVFLECVQDMDHENMFWYRQDPGLGLRLIYFSYDVKMKEKGDIPEGYSVSREKKERFSLILESASTNQTSMYLCASKAGVSTDTQYFGPGTRLTVL.

The chain is built from TRBV4-1 and TRBJ2-3, with D unclear. Germline CDR1 MGHRA, CDR2 YSYEKL. CDR3 length equals 14 residues. V lost 1 base, J lost 0 bases, and 5 bases lay in between. The CDR3 DNA sequence: TGCGCCAGCAGCCAAGTAAGAAGCACAGATACGCAGTATTTT. It is translated as CASSQVRSTDTQYF.

This clone was counted only a few times. DNA of the CDR3: TGTGCCACCGGGACGGAGAAAGCCTACGAGCAGTACTTC. As protein: CATGTEKAYEQYF. The V and J genes are TRBV10-3 and TRBJ2-7; perhaps D is TRBD1 or TRBD2 (5 bases each). The length of the CDR3 is 13 residues. Germline CDR1 and CDR2: ENHRY and SYGVKD. V dropped 10 bases and J dropped 2 bases, with 15 bases sitting between them.

The chain employs TRBV24-1 and TRBJ2-2; D uncertain. CDR1 and CDR2 from the germline V gene are KGHDR and SFDVKD. The CDR3 is 14 residues long. Trimming removed 7 bases from V and 0 bases from J, with 8 bases in between. Written as DNA, the CDR3 is TGTGCCACCAGGCAAGACGCGAACACCGGGGAGCTGTTTTTT. Translation: CATRQDANTGELFF.

This chain uses TRBV7-6 with TRBJ2-7, with D perhaps matching TRBD2 (5 bases). The germline V gene has CDR1 SGHVS and CDR2 FNYEAQ. Trimming left V 1 base short and J 7 bases short, with 17 bases between. The CDR3 has 15 residues. The CDR3 loop reads CASSLEGARTGEQYF. The CDR3 region has the DNA TGTGCCAGCAGCTTAGAGGGAGCACGCACGGGGGAGCAGTACTTC.

The chain carries TRBV18 and TRBJ2-6; 7 nucleotides line up with TRBD1. Germline V gives CDR1 KGHSH, CDR2 LQKENI. The trim removed 1 base at V and 0 bases at J, leaving 3 bases unmatched. This CDR3 comprises 17 residues. As DNA, the CDR3 is TGTGCCAGCTCACCACAGGGGGCCGGCTCTGGGGCCAACGTCCTGACTTTC. It codes for CASSPQGAGSGANVLTF.

V is TRBV4-3 and J is TRBJ2-7; D is undetermined. Trimming removed 0 bases from V and 2 bases from J, with 17 bases in between. The CDR3 runs to 17 residues. The germline V gene has CDR1 LGHNA and CDR2 YSLEER. The DNA for the CDR3 is TGCGCCAGCAGCCAAGATAAGGGAACCGCCATGGCCTACGAGCAGTACTTC. Translating it yields CASSQDKGTAMAYEQYF.

This sequence joins TRBV7-8 and TRBJ2-7, with D maybe TRBD2 (5 bases). CDR1 and CDR2 (germline): SGHVS, FQNEAQ. The CDR3 is 13 residues long. Deletions cut 5 bases from V and 4 bases from J, with 12 bases between. CDR3 in DNA: TGTGCCAGCAGCCCCAGAGGGAAGTACGAGCAGTACTTC. Its protein is CASSPRGKYEQYF.

The chain combines TRBV5-1 with TRBJ2-2, with TRBD2 matching over 9 bases. The CDR3 is made up of 16 amino acids. V lost 0 bases to trimming and J lost 4 bases; unmatched junction nucleotides: 4. Germline V gives CDR1 SGHRS, CDR2 YFSETQ. The CDR3 region is CASSLEAGGFTGELFF. The CDR3 DNA is TGCGCCAGCAGCTTGGAAGCGGGAGGCTTCACCGGGGAGCTGTTTTTT.

The chain combines TRBV4-2 with TRBJ1-5, with D hard to call. The CDR3 is 14 amino acids. CDR1 and CDR2 (germline): LGHNA, YNFKEQ. The V end was cut by 1 base, the J end by 4 bases, with 8 bases between. The CDR3 region has the DNA TGTGCCAGCAGCCAAGGGTCCGCAAATCAGCCCCAGCATTTT. Its translation: CASSQGSANQPQHF.

The rearrangement links TRBV7-9 to TRBJ1-5; 10 bases are a match to TRBD1. Germline lookup yields CDR1 SEHNR and CDR2 FQNEAQ (reference sequence). The CDR3 extends over 17 amino acids. V dropped 0 bases and J dropped 3; count of bases not matched to a gene: 5. CDR3 sequence reads: CASSLAPGTGVNQPQHF. CDR3 DNA: TGTGCCAGCAGCTTAGCCCCCGGGACAGGGGTCAATCAGCCCCAGCATTTT.

The chain couples TRBV6-4 to TRBJ1-5; D gene ambiguous. Trimming cost V 5 bases and J 4 bases, with 15 bases left between them. CDR3 length equals 15 residues. From germline, CDR1 is MRHNA and CDR2 SNTAGT. The CDR3 coding sequence is TGTGCCAGCAGTCCTGATCAAGGTGGGAATCAGCCCCAGCATTTT. Translating gives CASSPDQGGNQPQHF.

By sample fraction, this clone is medium-sized. This chain links TRBV29-1 with TRBJ1-5, with D uncertain. The germline V gene has CDR1 SQVTM and CDR2 ANQGSEA. This CDR3 is built from 12 residues. V lost 4 bases and J 2 bases, leaving 6 bases between the germline ends. The CDR3 nucleotides read TGCAGCGTTGTGGACGGCAATCAGCCCCAGCATTTT. This codes for CSVVDGNQPQHF. The full variable domain, with the rest looked up from reference TRBV29-1 and TRBJ1-5, is SAVISQKPSRDICQRGTSLTIQCQVDSQVTMMFWYRQQPGQSLTLIATANQGSEATYESGFVIDKFPISRPNLTFSTLTVSNMSPEDSSIYLCSVVDGNQPQHFGDGTRLSIL.

This chain links TRBV7-3 with TRBJ2-5, with D uncertain. CDR1 and CDR2 (germline): SGHTA, FQGTGA. V lost 5 bases and J 5 bases, leaving 12 bases between the germline ends. The length of the CDR3 is 13 residues. The CDR3 coding sequence is TGTGCCAGCAGCCCGGACCGGTGGGAGACCCAGTACTTC. As protein: CASSPDRWETQYF.

The chain employs TRBV7-9 and TRBJ2-3, with D perhaps assigned TRBD1 or TRBD2 (5 bases each). Trimming took 5 bases from V and 4 from J, leaving 13 bases between them. Germline CDR1 SEHNR, CDR2 FQNEAQ (reference sequence). This CDR3 is 14 amino acids long. The CDR3 nucleotides read TGTGCCAGCAGCCCAGAGGGGTGGTCAGATACGCAGTATTTT. The encoded protein is CASSPEGWSDTQYF.

The chain has TRBV9 and TRBJ2-7; D uncertain. Germline CDR1 reads SGDLS; CDR2 reads YYNGEE. This CDR3 region has 18 residues. V lost 1 base to trimming and J lost 0 bases, with 20 bases between them. DNA for the CDR3: TGTGCCAGCAGCGTAACCACCTCGGTGGTAAGGAGCTCCTACGAGCAGTACTTC. Translated, it gives CASSVTTSVVRSSYEQYF.

The rearrangement links TRBV28 to TRBJ2-1; no clear D gene. The V end lost 1 base, the J end lost 9 bases, and 7 bases lay between the germline ends. Looked up from germline, CDR1 is MDHEN and CDR2 is SYDVKM. This CDR3 has 12 amino acids. The CDR3 DNA reads TGTGCCAGCAGTTTATTGTGGACTGAGCAGTTCTTC. It codes for CASSLLWTEQFF.

The genes are TRBV9 and TRBJ2-6; the D is unclear. The CDR3 is 13 residues long. Germline V gives CDR1 SGDLS, CDR2 YYNGEE. Trimming pared 5 bases from V and 0 bases from J, leaving 3 bases between. DNA for the CDR3: TGTGCCAGCAGGAACTCTGGGGCCAACGTCCTGACTTTC. This gives the protein CASRNSGANVLTF.

This sequence joins TRBV9 and TRBJ2-2, with 8 positions matching TRBD2. This CDR3 is 15 amino acids long. The ends lost 4 bases at V and 1 base at J; junction bases unmatched: 3. Germline V lookup: CDR1 SGDLS, CDR2 YYNGEE. CDR3 in amino acids: CASSPGGVNTGELFF. The CDR3 DNA reads as TGTGCCAGCAGCCCGGGAGGGGTGAACACCGGGGAGCTGTTTTTT. Combining the CDR3 with reference TRBV9 and TRBJ2-2 gives the whole variable domain DSGVTQTPKHLITATGQRVTLRCSPRSGDLSVYWYQQSLDQGLQFLIQYYNGEERAKGNILERFSAQQFPDLHSELNLSSLELGDSALYFCASSPGGVNTGELFFGEGSRLTVL.